Listed here are 14 T cell receptor beta chains from one sample, sequenced in a study of cytomegalovirus exposure and HLA in healthy donors (TCRdb year 2017). The library was prepared using the immunoSEQ multiplex PCR assay. For the multiplex PCR, a mixture combining 60 forward primers for TCR Vbeta segments and 13 reverse primers for TCR Jbeta segments was used. Not all clones reach the TCRdb copy of this immuneACCESS table, which keeps in-frame sequences only. Checked studies attribute under half of the gap to unresolved V genes and leave the rest unexplained. The sample table contains approximately 150,000 clones; only one count was recorded for about 83% of them. Around 0.85% of the sample comes from the top ten. Specimen: PBMCs. The receptors derive from a woman in her twenties or thirties in good health and CMV-seronegative.

This clone is deemed medium-sized. The J gene is TRBJ2-1, the V gene TRBV5-4; D call uncertain. Germline CDR1 and CDR2: SGHNT and YYREEE (reference sequence). CDR3 length equals 16 residues. The V end lost 0 bases, the J end lost 0 bases, and 10 bases lay between the germline ends. The CDR3, as DNA: TGTGCCAGCAGCTTGGACCCTGTGAGCTCCTACAATGAGCAGTTCTTC. It translates to CASSLDPVSSYNEQFF.

This chain connects TRBV7-2 to TRBJ2-7, with TRBD2 identical over 11 bases. J lost 4 bases, V lost 4 bases, and 12 bases had no gene match. This CDR3 spans 17 amino acids. Per germline, CDR1 SGHTA and CDR2 FQGNSA. The CDR3 here is CASSSRPSSGRRYEQYF. DNA of the CDR3: TGTGCCAGCAGCTCCCGCCCATCTAGCGGGAGGAGGTACGAGCAGTACTTC.

Comments on this clone: The same CDR3 can be traced to other DNA sequences in this sample. The chain is built from TRBV27 and TRBJ2-1; TRBD2 aligns across 10 bases. The J segment lost 4 bases and the V segment lost 4 bases, leaving 4 bases of the junction unmatched. The CDR3 is 15 residues long. Looked up from germline, CDR1 is MNHEY and CDR2 is SMNVEV (reference sequence). The CDR3 nucleotides read TGTGCCAGCAGTTCTTCTAGCGGGAGTTACAATGAGCAGTTCTTC. It yields the protein CASSSSSGSYNEQFF.

This sequence joins TRBV5-1 and TRBJ1-1; TRBD1 matches 8 bases. This CDR3 is 15 amino acids long. V lost 4 bases to trimming and J lost 5 bases; unmatched junction nucleotides: 10. Germline V gene lookup returns CDR1 SGHRS and CDR2 YFSETQ. The CDR3 region is CASSLPGTGRTEAFF. CDR3 coding DNA: TGCGCCAGCAGCCTACCCGGGACAGGTCGTACTGAAGCTTTCTTT.

A single count supports this clone. This chain links TRBV7-8 with TRBJ2-7, with 7 bases matching TRBD1. The CDR3 covers 14 residues. CDR1 and CDR2 (germline): SGHVS, FQNEAQ. Trimming at V came to 5 bases and at J to 2 bases, leaving 6 bases not matched to a gene. The CDR3 sequence is CASSPSTGTYEQYF. As DNA, the CDR3 is TGTGCCAGCAGCCCCTCGACAGGGACCTACGAGCAGTACTTC.

The V gene is TRBV6-4, the J gene TRBJ1-2; possible D gene TRBD1, 5 bases. Germline V gives CDR1 MRHNA, CDR2 SNTAGT. V gave up 3 bases and J gave up 4 bases, with 18 bases separating them. The length of the CDR3 is 16 residues. The CDR3 region has the DNA TGTGCCAGCAGTGAGACAGCCGGCGCACTGGGCTATGGCTACACCTTC. Protein sequence: CASSETAGALGYGYTF.

This clone was detected once. The chain has TRBV6-1 and TRBJ1-5; 7 bases are a match to TRBD1. CDR1 is MNHNS and CDR2 is SASEGT in the germline V gene. The ends lost 4 bases at V and 0 bases at J; junction bases unmatched: 15. The CDR3 is 19 residues long. The CDR3 DNA sequence: TGTGCCAGCAGTGTTCGGGCAGGGGGGTTCTCAGATAGCAATCAGCCCCAGCATTTT. It is translated as CASSVRAGGFSDSNQPQHF.

The chain joins TRBV19 to TRBJ2-7; TRBD2 matches 12 bases. The CDR3 is made up of 16 amino acids. Trimming removed 4 bases from V and 4 bases from J; junction bases left unmatched: 8. The germline gives CDR1 LNHDA, CDR2 SQIVND (reference sequence). CDR3 protein: CASSTLAGGPYYEQYF. The CDR3 DNA is TGTGCCAGTAGTACTCTAGCGGGGGGGCCTTATTACGAGCAGTACTTC.

J is TRBJ1-4 and V is TRBV5-1, with TRBD1 matching over 7 bases. Germline V gene sequence: CDR1 SGHRS, CDR2 YFSETQ. The CDR3 length is 14 residues. The junction had 1 base not matched to a gene; V was cut back by 4 bases and J by 1 base. The CDR3: CASSQGVTNEKLFF. The CDR3 nucleotides read TGCGCCAGCAGCCAGGGGGTAACTAATGAAAAACTGTTTTTT.

V gene TRBV6-4 combines with J gene TRBJ2-2; D ambiguous. This CDR3 comprises 16 residues. V lost 6 bases and J lost 0, with 14 bases in between. Germline-derived CDR1 and CDR2 are MRHNA and SNTAGT. The CDR3 DNA is TGTGCCAGCAGCCCCACGAGGCGGACGAACACCGGGGAGCTGTTTTTT. It specifies CASSPTRRTNTGELFF.

V usage is TRBV7-9 and J usage is TRBJ2-3; 9 bases fit TRBD2. The junction had 4 bases not matched to a gene; V was cut back by 1 base and J by 2 bases. The CDR3 covers 16 residues. Per the germline V gene, CDR1 is SEHNR and CDR2 is FQNEAQ (reference sequence). CDR3 DNA: TGTGCCAGCAGCTTAGGACTAGCGGTAGCCACAGATACGCAGTATTTT. Residues: CASSLGLAVATDTQYF.

This clone appeared a single time. This chain joins TRBV12-5 and TRBJ2-1, with D possibly matching TRBD2 (5 bases). The CDR3 sequence is 14 residues long. The ends were cut back, 1 base at V and 3 bases at J, with 7 bases in the middle. Germline V gene data show CDR1 as LGHNT and CDR2 as FRNRAP. The CDR3 protein is CASGLGGSYNEQFF. Written as DNA, the CDR3 is TGTGCTAGTGGTTTGGGAGGGAGCTACAATGAGCAGTTCTTC.

V is TRBV9 and J is TRBJ2-3; 10 nucleotides agree with TRBD2. The CDR3 extends over 15 amino acids. Looked up from germline, CDR1 is SGDLS and CDR2 is YYNGEE. Losses at the gene ends were 3 bases for V and 5 bases for J; bases not matched to a gene: 6. This chain's CDR3 is CASSASGGIIDTQYF. Here the CDR3 DNA reads TGTGCCAGCAGCGCTAGCGGGGGTATCATAGATACGCAGTATTTT.

The rearrangement joins TRBV4-3 to TRBJ2-3; D is ambiguous. There are 15 residues in the CDR3. V shed 0 bases and J shed 4 bases, with 11 bases lying between them. The V gene's germline CDR1 is LGHNA and CDR2 YSLEER. The CDR3 sequence: CASSQDGTAPDTQYF. As DNA, the CDR3 is TGCGCCAGCAGCCAAGATGGAACAGCACCAGATACGCAGTATTTT.